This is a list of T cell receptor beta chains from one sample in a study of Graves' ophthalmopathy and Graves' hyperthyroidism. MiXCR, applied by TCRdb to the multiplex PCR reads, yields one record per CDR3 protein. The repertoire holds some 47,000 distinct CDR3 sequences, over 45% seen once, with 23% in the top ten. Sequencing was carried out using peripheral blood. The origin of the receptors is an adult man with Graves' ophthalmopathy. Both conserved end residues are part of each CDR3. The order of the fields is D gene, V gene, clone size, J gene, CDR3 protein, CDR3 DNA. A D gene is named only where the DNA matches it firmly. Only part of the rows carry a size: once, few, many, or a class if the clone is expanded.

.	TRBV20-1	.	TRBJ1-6	CSARDGRVSNNSPLHF	TGCAGTGCTAGAGACGGCCGGGTATCGAATAATTCACCCCTCCACTTT
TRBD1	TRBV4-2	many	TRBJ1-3	CASSQDLGQGGGNTIYF	TGTGCCAGCAGCCAAGATCTGGGGCAGGGGGGAGGAAACACCATATATTTT
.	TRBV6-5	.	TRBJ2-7	CASSPSAGDQEQYF	TGTGCCAGCAGTCCGTCGGCAGGGGACCAGGAGCAGTACTTC
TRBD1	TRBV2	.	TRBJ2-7	CASKPGSRGRYEQYF	TGTGCCAGCAAACCGGGAAGTAGGGGGCGCTATGAGCAGTACTTC
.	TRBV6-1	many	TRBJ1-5	CAVRANNQPQHF	TGTGCCGTCCGGGCCAACAATCAGCCCCAGCATTTT
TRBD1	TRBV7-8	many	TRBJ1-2	CASSFDQTGLGGYTF	TGTGCCAGCAGCTTTGACCAGACAGGGCTGGGCGGCTACACCTTC
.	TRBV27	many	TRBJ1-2	CASSLKGEGDYGYTF	TGTGCCAGCAGTTTAAAAGGGGAGGGGGACTATGGCTACACCTTC
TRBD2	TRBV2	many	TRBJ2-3	CASSPRTSGSTDTQYF	TGTGCCAGCAGCCCAAGGACTAGCGGAAGCACAGATACGCAGTATTTT
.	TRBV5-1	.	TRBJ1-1	CASSFRGLDTEAFF	TGCGCCAGCAGCTTCAGGGGACTCGACACTGAAGCTTTCTTT
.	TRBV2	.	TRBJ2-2	CASSANRTNTGELFF	TGTGCCAGCAGTGCGAACAGGACTAACACCGGGGAGCTGTTTTTT
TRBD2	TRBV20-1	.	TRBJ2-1	CSARGHTSGNNEQFF	TGCAGTGCTAGAGGTCATACTAGCGGAAACAATGAGCAGTTCTTC
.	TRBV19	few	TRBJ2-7	CASKMGGAYEQYF	TGTGCCAGTAAGATGGGGGGAGCCTACGAGCAGTACTTC
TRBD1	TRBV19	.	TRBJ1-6	CASTHGTVYNPPLHF	TGTGCCAGTACCCACGGGACAGTGTATAATCCACCCCTCCACTTT
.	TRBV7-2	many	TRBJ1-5	CASSLGKVYSNQPQHF	TGTGCCAGCAGCTTAGGAAAGGTGTATAGCAATCAGCCCCAGCATTTT
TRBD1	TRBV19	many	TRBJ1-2	CASSIPAGQGSGYTF	TGTGCCAGTAGTATCCCTGCCGGACAGGGTTCTGGCTACACCTTC
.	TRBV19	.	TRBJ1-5	CASSMGRADQPQHF	TGTGCCAGTAGTATGGGCAGGGCGGATCAGCCCCAGCATTTT
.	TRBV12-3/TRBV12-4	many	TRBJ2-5	CASSTRASTQETQYF	TGTGCCAGCAGCACCAGGGCGTCAACGCAAGAGACCCAGTACTTC